The following is a T cell receptor beta chain sequence with its context. The antigen remains undetermined. A read error may be the cause here, since a much bigger clone is one base away. CDR1 is PRHDT and CDR2 is FYEKMQ in the germline V gene (reference sequence). The V and J ends lost 5 bases and 5 bases, in that order; junction bases with no gene match: 4. The CDR3 is 13 residues long. The data are from a study of blood T cells in healthy people across ages. Study-wide results and caveats: Measured against age, TCR beta diversity per million T cells decreased in a roughly linear manner. Diversity estimated from one million T cells was considered an underestimate.

Next came a second PCR, run for about 7 to 12 cycles, which used a sample-barcoded 5' primer along with a J-beta primer mix. TCRdb re-called the 5' RACE reads through MiXCR, storing one row per CDR3 protein. Here the sample spans fewer than 900,000 distinct CDR3 sequences, approximately 39% being singletons. The chain couples TRBV13 to TRBJ2-7, with 9 bases matching TRBD2. The sample was blood. The clonotype comes from a woman aged 55-75 years in good health. This CDR3 reads CASSGSGSHEQYF. CDR3 DNA: TGTGCCAGCAGCGGTAGCGGGAGCCACGAGCAGTACTTC.